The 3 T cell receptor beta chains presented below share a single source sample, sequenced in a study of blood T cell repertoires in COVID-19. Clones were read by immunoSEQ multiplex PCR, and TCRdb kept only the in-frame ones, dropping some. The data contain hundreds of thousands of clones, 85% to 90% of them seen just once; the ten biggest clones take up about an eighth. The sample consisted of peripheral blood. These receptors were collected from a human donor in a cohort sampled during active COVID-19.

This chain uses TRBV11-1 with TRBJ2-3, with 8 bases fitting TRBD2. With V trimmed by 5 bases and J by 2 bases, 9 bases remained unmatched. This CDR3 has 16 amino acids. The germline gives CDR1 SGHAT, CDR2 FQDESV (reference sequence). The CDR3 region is CASSPRTSRDTDTQYF. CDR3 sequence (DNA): TGTGCCAGCAGCCCCAGGACTAGCCGAGACACAGATACGCAGTATTTT.

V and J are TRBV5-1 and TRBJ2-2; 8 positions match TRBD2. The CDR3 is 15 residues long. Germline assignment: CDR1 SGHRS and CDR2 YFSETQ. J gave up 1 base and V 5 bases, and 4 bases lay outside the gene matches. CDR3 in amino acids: CASRAGALNTGELFF. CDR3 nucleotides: TGCGCCAGCAGAGCGGGAGCGTTGAACACCGGGGAGCTGTTTTTT.

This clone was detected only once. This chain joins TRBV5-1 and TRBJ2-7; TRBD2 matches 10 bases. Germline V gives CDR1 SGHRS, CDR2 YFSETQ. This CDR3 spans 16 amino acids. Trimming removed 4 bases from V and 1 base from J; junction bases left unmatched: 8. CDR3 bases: TGCGCCAGCAGCCCGACAGGGACTAGCGTTTCCTACGAGCAGTACTTC. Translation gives CASSPTGTSVSYEQYF.